This T cell receptor (beta chain) was captured in a study of response to subunit inactivated influenza vaccine. Study-wide findings and caveats: Authors suggested few new T cells are recruited by each seasonal influenza vaccination.

This clonotype has only a few counts. As yet, its antigen is unknown. Trimming took off 7 bases at V and 2 bases at J, with 3 bases between the two ends. The CDR3 is 11 amino acids. Each CDR3 protein is one row after TCRdb ran MiXCR on the RT-PCR reads. The table includes about 780,000 distinct CDR3 sequences, roughly 18% detected once. V and J are TRBV12-3 or TRBV12-4 and TRBJ2-1; the D is unclear. The sample here was PBMCs from blood, taken around 5 days after vaccination. The origin of this receptor is a man aged 45-60 years who received an inactivated influenza vaccine. The CDR3 DNA reads TGTGCCAGCAACACCTACAATGAGCAGTTCTTC. Residues: CASNTYNEQFF.